The present T cell receptor beta chain was sequenced within a study of T cells in tumors after PD-1 blockade. Produced via immunoSEQ multiplex PCR; TCRdb's table is partial and in-frame only. The sample lists some 66,000 clones; less than 85% were seen once. This clone has a single count. The CDR3 sequence is 14 residues long. Germline assignment: CDR1 SGHRS and CDR2 YFSETQ. V lost 4 bases to trimming and J lost 8 bases, with 18 bases between them. This specimen was PBMCs, taken after anti-PD-1 treatment. The chain couples TRBV5-1 to TRBJ1-2; D is uncertain. The source of this sequence is a human donor with basal cell carcinoma. The CDR3 region has the DNA TGCGCCAGCAGCCTCACAGATGGCCTCTACGGCTACACCTTC. Its protein is CASSLTDGLYGYTF. Full variable domain (missing parts from reference TRBV5-1 and TRBJ1-2): KAGVTQTPRYLIKTRGQQVTLSCSPISGHRSVSWYQQTPGQGLQFLFEYFSETQRNKGNFPGRFSGRQFSNSRSEMNVSTLELGDSALYLCASSLTDGLYGYTFGSGTRLTVV.